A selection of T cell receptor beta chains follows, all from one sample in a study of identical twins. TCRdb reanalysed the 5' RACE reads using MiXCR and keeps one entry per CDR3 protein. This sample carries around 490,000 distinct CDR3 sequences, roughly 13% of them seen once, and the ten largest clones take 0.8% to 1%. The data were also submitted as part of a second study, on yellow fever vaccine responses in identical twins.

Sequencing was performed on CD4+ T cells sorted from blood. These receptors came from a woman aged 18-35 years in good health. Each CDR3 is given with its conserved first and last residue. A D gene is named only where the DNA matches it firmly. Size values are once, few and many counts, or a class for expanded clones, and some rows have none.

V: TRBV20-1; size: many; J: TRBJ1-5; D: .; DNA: TGCAGTGCTAGAGGAGGGGGGGGCGGTCAGCCCCAGCATTTT; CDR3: CSARGGGGGQPQHF
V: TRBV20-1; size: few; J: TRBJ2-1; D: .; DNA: TGCAGTGCTAGAATGGTCCCTAACAATGAGCAGTTCTTC; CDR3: CSARMVPNNEQFF
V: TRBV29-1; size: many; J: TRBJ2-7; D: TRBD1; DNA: TGCAGCGTCCACAGGGGCGGGTCCGAGCAGTACTTC; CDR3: CSVHRGGSEQYF
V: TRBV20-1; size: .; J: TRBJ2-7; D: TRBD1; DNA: TGCAGTGCCCCGAACCGGGACAGGGGCTACGAGCAGTACTTC; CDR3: CSAPNRDRGYEQYF
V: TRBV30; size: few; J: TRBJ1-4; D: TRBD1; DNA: TGTGCCTGGAGTGTGGACAGGGCTCGGGAAAAACTGTTTTTT; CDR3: CAWSVDRAREKLFF
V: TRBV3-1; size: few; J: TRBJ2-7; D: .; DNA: TGTGCCAGCAGCCAAACCGGGCCCGGAGCCTACGAGCAGTACTTC; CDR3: CASSQTGPGAYEQYF
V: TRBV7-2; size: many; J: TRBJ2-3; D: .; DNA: TGTGCCAGCAGCCCAACTACCTTCACAGATACGCAGTATTTT; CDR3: CASSPTTFTDTQYF
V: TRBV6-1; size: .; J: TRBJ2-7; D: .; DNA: TGTGCCAGCAGTCCCGGGGCAGGGAGCTCCTACGAGCAGTACTTC; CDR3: CASSPGAGSSYEQYF
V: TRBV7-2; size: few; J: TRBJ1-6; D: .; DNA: TGTGCCAGCAGCGTCAGGGGTGCAGGGTATAATTCACCCCTCCACTTT; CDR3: CASSVRGAGYNSPLHF
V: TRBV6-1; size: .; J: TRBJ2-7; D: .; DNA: TGTGCCAGCAGCCACTTTAGGGCAGGCGCCAACTACGAGCAGTACTTC; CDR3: CASSHFRAGANYEQYF
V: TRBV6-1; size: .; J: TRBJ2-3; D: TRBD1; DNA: TGTGCCAGCAGTGAAGTAAAGGCAGGGGGCGGAGGTACGCAGTATTTT; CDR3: CASSEVKAGGGGTQYF
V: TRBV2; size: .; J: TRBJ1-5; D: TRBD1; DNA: TGTGCCAGCAGTGTGGGACAGAGCAGCAATCAGCCCCAGCATTTT; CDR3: CASSVGQSSNQPQHF
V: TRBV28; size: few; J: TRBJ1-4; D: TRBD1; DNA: TGTGCCAGCAGCAATACAGGGGCGAGAAATGAAAAACTGTTTTTT; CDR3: CASSNTGARNEKLFF
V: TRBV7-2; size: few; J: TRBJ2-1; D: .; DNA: TGTGCCAGCAGCTTAGTCACCACAGGTCCCTACAATGAGCAGTTCTTC; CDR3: CASSLVTTGPYNEQFF
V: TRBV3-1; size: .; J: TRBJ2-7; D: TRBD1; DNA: TGTGCCAGCAGACCGGGACAGGCTTCCTACGAGCAGTACTTC; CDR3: CASRPGQASYEQYF
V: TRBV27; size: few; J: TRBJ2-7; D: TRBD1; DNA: TGTGCCAGCAGGATACAGGGGTACACCTACGAGCAGTACTTC; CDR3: CASRIQGYTYEQYF
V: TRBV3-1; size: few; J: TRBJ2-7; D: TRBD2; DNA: TGTGCCAGCAGCCAAGTAAGGACTAGCGCATCCTACGAGCAGTACTTC; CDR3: CASSQVRTSASYEQYF
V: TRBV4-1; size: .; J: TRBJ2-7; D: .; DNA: TGCGCCAGCAGCCAAGATCGGGTAGGGGCGGGGGAGCAGTACTTC; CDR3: CASSQDRVGAGEQYF
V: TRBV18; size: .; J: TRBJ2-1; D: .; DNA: TGTGCCAGCTCACCACGATCTGACGGGGGCTCCTACAATGAGCAGTTCTTC; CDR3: CASSPRSDGGSYNEQFF
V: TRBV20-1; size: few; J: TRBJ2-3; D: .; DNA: TGCAGTGCGACCACAGCGGGCGACCCAGATACGCAGTATTTT; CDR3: CSATTAGDPDTQYF
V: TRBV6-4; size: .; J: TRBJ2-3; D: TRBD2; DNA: TGTGCCAGCAGTGTTCGCGGGGGGACTCCTAGCACAGATACGCAGTATTTT; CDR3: CASSVRGGTPSTDTQYF
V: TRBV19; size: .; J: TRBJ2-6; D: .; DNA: TGTGCCAGTAGTGTCCCGGTTGGTGGGGCCAACGTCCTGACTTTC; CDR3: CASSVPVGGANVLTF
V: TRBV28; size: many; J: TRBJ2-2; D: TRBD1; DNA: TGTGCCAGCAGTGGACAGGGGGCGGGCACCGGGGAGCTGTTTTTT; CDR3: CASSGQGAGTGELFF
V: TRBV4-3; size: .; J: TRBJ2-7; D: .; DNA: TGCGCCAGCAGCCAAACCTCAGGGTACGAGCAGTACTTC; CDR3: CASSQTSGYEQYF
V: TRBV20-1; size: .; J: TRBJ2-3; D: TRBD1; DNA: TGCAGTGCTGGCCGGGACAGGGGCCCATTTTTT; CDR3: CSAGRDRGPFF
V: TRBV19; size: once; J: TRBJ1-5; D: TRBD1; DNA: TGTGCCAGTAGTATAGCACAGGGGGGCGTTTATCAGCCCCAGCATTTT; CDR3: CASSIAQGGVYQPQHF
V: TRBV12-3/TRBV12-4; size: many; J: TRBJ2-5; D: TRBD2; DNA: TGTGCCAGCAGCCTGACTAGCGGGAGGCCTACCCAGTACTTC; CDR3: CASSLTSGRPTQYF
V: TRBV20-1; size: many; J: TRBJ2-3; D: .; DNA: TGCAGTGCTAGTTCCGGGCTTGGCACAGATACGCAGTATTTT; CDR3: CSASSGLGTDTQYF
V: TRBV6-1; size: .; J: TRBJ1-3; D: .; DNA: TGTGCCAGCAGTAATCCGGGGCCGGGAAACACCATATATTTT; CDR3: CASSNPGPGNTIYF
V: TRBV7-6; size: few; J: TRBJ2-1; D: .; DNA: TGTGCCAGCAGCTTGATGACTAGTTCCTACAATGAGCAGTTCTTC; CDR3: CASSLMTSSYNEQFF
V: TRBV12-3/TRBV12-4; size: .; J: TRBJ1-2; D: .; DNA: TGTGTCCAGGGGATCGACGGCTACACCTTC; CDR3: CVQGIDGYTF
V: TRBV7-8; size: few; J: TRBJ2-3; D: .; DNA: TGTGCCAGCACACTACAAGCAGCAGTTATGGATACGCAGTATTTT; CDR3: CASTLQAAVMDTQYF
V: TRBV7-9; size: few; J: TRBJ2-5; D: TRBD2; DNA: TGTGCCAGCAGCGGAACCGGGAGGTCAGAAGAGACCCAGTACTTC; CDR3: CASSGTGRSEETQYF
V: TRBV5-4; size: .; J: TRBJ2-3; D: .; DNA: TGTGCCAGCAGCTTCCTGACAGCAAATGATACGCAGTATTTT; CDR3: CASSFLTANDTQYF
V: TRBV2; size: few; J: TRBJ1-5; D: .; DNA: TGTGCCAGCAGTGAAGACGGGGGGCCGGGTCAGCCCCAGCATTTT; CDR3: CASSEDGGPGQPQHF
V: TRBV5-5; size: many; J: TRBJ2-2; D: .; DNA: TGTGCCAGCACCCTGGGGGCTGTTCTCGGGGAGCTGTTTTTT; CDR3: CASTLGAVLGELFF
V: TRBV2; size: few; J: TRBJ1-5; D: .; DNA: TGTGCCAGCAGTGGACAGCCTAGCAATCAGCCCCAGCATTTT; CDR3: CASSGQPSNQPQHF
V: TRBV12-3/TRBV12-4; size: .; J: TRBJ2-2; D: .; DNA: TGTGCCTTCTGTTTAGCGCGAACCGGGACCTCGAACACCGGGGAGCTGTTTTTT; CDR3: CAFCLARTGTSNTGELFF
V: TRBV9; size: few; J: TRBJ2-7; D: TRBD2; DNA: TGTGCCAGCAGCCGTAGCCCTAGCGGGGGGCCAAACTCCTACGAGCAGTACTTC; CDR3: CASSRSPSGGPNSYEQYF